The entry below gives a single T cell receptor (beta chain) sequence along with its context. Those enrolled in Seattle joined during active infection and were followed longitudinally afterward. The data belong to a study of blood T cell repertoires in COVID-19. In the study overall: Spain, Italy and the United States supplied samples that represented acute and convalescent COVID-19. The analysed material was cDNA or gDNA that came from T cells, B-cell-depleted T cells, or PBMCs.

The V gene lost 6 bases and the J gene lost 6 bases, with 11 bases spanning the gap. The CDR3 is made up of 13 amino acids. CDR1 and CDR2 from the germline V gene are SNHLY and FYNNEI. Sequencing was performed with immunoSEQ multiplex PCR; in TCRdb, only in-frame clones are kept and a portion is missing. The sample includes 200,000 to 300,000 clones, around 90% of them seen just once. The V call is TRBV2, the J call TRBJ1-4; D gene ambiguous. The origin of this receptor is a young adult with COVID-19, enrolled during active disease. Sequencing was performed on peripheral blood. CDR3 sequence reads: CASSAERDEKLFF. For the CDR3, the DNA is TGTGCCAGCAGCGCAGAGCGTGATGAAAAACTGTTTTTT.